The 3 T cell receptor beta chains presented below share a single source sample, sequenced in a study of Graves' ophthalmopathy and Graves' hyperthyroidism. Researchers took RNA transcripts and amplified TCR beta CDR3 regions from them. HTBI-primed RT-PCR formed the first round, and a multiplex PCR formed the second. TCRdb recomputed calls from the multiplex PCR reads with MiXCR, one row per CDR3 protein. The top ten clones hold roughly 3.2% of a sample with around 400,000 distinct CDR3 sequences, about 21% of them seen once. The sample was peripheral blood. These receptors were collected from a woman aged 18-29 years with stable Graves' hyperthyroidism.

This clonotype occurred many times. Here the CDR3 reads CASSFMGGEETQYF. The CDR3 DNA sequence: TGTGCCAGCAGCTTCATGGGGGGCGAAGAGACCCAGTACTTC. The chain joins TRBV7-2 to TRBJ2-5; D assignment may be TRBD1 or TRBD2 (6 bases each). The germline V gene has CDR1 SGHTA and CDR2 FQGNSA. The CDR3 has 14 amino acids. V was cut by 3 bases and J by 3 bases, with 11 bases left in between.

On this clonotype: Since the CDR3 does not end with the conserved phenylalanine or tryptophan, this likely comes from a read error. The CDR3 nucleotides read TGTGCCAGCGGCTCCTCAAACATCCGCGGCTACACCGTC. Its translation is CASGSSNIRGYTV. V usage is TRBV7-9 and J usage is TRBJ1-2; D unclear. Germline CDR1 is SEHNR and CDR2 is FQNEAQ (reference sequence). This CDR3 spans 13 amino acids. Between the trimmed V and J ends, which lost 8 bases and 8 bases, there was a span of 18 bases.

Ten or more counts support this clonotype. The chain combines TRBV29-1 with TRBJ2-7; TRBD1 aligns across 11 bases. Germline CDR1 and CDR2: SQVTM and ANQGSEA. V was clipped by 7 bases and J by 7 bases; unmatched bases: 6. The CDR3 length is 12 residues. The CDR3 DNA sequence: TGCAGCGCCGGGACAGGGGGTAATGAGCAGTACTTC. It yields the protein CSAGTGGNEQYF.